Below, 26 T cell receptor beta chains from the same sample are listed, as sequenced in a study of shared clonotypes between healthy human individuals. Clones were read by immunoSEQ multiplex PCR, and TCRdb kept only the in-frame ones, dropping some. This table holds approximately 440,000 clones, 77% found once. The specimen was PBMCs. The origin of the receptors is a woman in her thirties or forties in good health. Some clones in this sample may be carry-over from other donors' samples.

This clone has at least ten counts. V usage is TRBV4-1 and J usage is TRBJ2-2; 8 bases line up with TRBD2. V gave up 2 bases and J gave up 6 bases; unmatched junction bases: 5. The CDR3 is made up of 15 amino acids. The germline gives CDR1 MGHRA, CDR2 YSYEKL. CDR3 residues: CASSQNLGGAGELFF. The CDR3 region has the DNA TGCGCCAGCAGCCAAAACCTCGGGGGGGCCGGGGAGCTGTTTTTT.

The chain links TRBV7-2 to TRBJ2-7, with a weak D call TRBD1 (6 bases). The CDR3 runs to 14 residues. Germline V lookup: CDR1 SGHTA, CDR2 FQGNSA. Trimming left V 1 base short and J 3 bases short, with 10 bases between. The CDR3 DNA follows: TGTGCCAGCAGCTTAGTGGGGGCTGACTACGAGCAGTACTTC. Its translation: CASSLVGADYEQYF.

The rearrangement joins TRBV4-1 to TRBJ2-7, with unresolved D. The length of the CDR3 is 15 residues. Trimming cost V 4 bases and J 3 bases, with 16 bases left between them. From germline, CDR1 is MGHRA and CDR2 YSYEKL. CDR3: CASSRSLSVGYEQYF. CDR3 nucleotides: TGCGCCAGCAGCCGCTCACTATCCGTTGGCTACGAGCAGTACTTC.

The gene calls are TRBV18 and TRBJ1-1; no clear D. V dropped 3 bases and J dropped 2 bases, with 7 bases sitting between them. The length of the CDR3 is 13 residues. Germline lookup yields CDR1 KGHSH and CDR2 LQKENI. In DNA form, the CDR3 reads TGTGCCAGCTCACCCGCCAAAAACACTGAAGCTTTCTTT. This codes for CASSPAKNTEAFF.

The chain couples TRBV5-1 to TRBJ2-7, with TRBD1 matching over 7 bases. The V gene's germline CDR1 is SGHRS and CDR2 YFSETQ. The V gene end was trimmed by 4 bases and the J gene end by 2 bases; junction bases not matched to a gene: 9. The CDR3 loop spans 15 amino acids. Written as DNA, the CDR3 is TGCGCCAGCAGCAACCCCGGGACAGTTGCCTACGAGCAGTACTTC. This gives the protein CASSNPGTVAYEQYF.

This rearrangement joins TRBV4-3 to TRBJ2-3; D uncertain. V lost 4 bases to trimming and J lost 2 bases, with 1 base between them. Germline assignment: CDR1 LGHNA and CDR2 YSLEER. The CDR3 has 11 residues. The DNA of the CDR3 is TGCGCCAGCAGCCTCACAGATACGCAGTATTTT. Translation: CASSLTDTQYF.

The rearrangement joins TRBV7-9 to TRBJ1-1; D is uncertain. Germline CDR1 reads SEHNR; CDR2 reads FQNEAQ (reference sequence). There are 15 residues in the CDR3. V was trimmed by 4 bases and J by 1 base, leaving 13 bases between them. The CDR3 protein is CASSSRFFKNTEAFF. The CDR3 DNA reads TGTGCCAGCAGCTCTCGATTTTTCAAGAACACTGAAGCTTTCTTT.

This chain connects TRBV28 to TRBJ1-2; unclear D gene. V lost 6 bases, J lost 4 bases, and 15 bases lay in between. From germline, CDR1 is MDHEN and CDR2 SYDVKM. The CDR3 length is 14 residues. The CDR3 region has the DNA TGTGCCAGCAGGTCCAGGTTCGGTTCCTATGGCTACACCTTC. Translation gives CASRSRFGSYGYTF.

CDR3 residues: CASSLGTAYEQYF. CDR3 DNA sequence: TGTGCCAGCTCACTCGGGACAGCCTACGAGCAGTACTTC. The chain is built from TRBV18 and TRBJ2-7; TRBD1 agrees at 7 bases. Germline loops: CDR1 KGHSH, CDR2 LQKENI. The ends lost 4 bases at V and 2 bases at J; junction bases unmatched: 2. CDR3 length equals 13 residues.

Turning to this clone: This may be a read error, as it is one base from a much larger clone. The V call is TRBV5-4, the J call TRBJ2-5; D might be TRBD1 (6 bases). The CDR3 is made up of 17 amino acids. Germline CDR1 reads SGHNT; CDR2 reads YYREEE (reference sequence). V was shortened by 3 bases and J by 3 bases, with 21 bases between the two germline ends. The CDR3 sequence: CASSWNGRGSLKETQYF. The CDR3 region has the DNA TGTGCCAGCAGCTGGAACGGCAGGGGAAGCCTTAAAGAGACCCAGTACTTC.

This clone was detected a few times. Other DNA sequences in the same sample also yield this CDR3. The chain is built from TRBV5-1 and TRBJ2-1; D gene ambiguous. Between the trimmed V and J ends, which lost 1 base and 0 bases, there was a span of 5 bases. The CDR3 contains 14 residues. The germline gives CDR1 SGHRS, CDR2 YFSETQ. The CDR3 region is CASSLPSSYNEQFF. The CDR3 DNA follows: TGCGCCAGCAGCTTGCCGAGCTCCTACAATGAGCAGTTCTTC. Based on the CDR3 plus reference TRBV5-1 and TRBJ2-1, the full variable domain is KAGVTQTPRYLIKTRGQQVTLSCSPISGHRSVSWYQQTPGQGLQFLFEYFSETQRNKGNFPGRFSGRQFSNSRSEMNVSTLELGDSALYLCASSLPSSYNEQFFGPGTRLTVL.

Comments on this clone: It differs at one base from a far larger clone, so likely a read error. The chain has TRBV9 and TRBJ2-3, with TRBD1 as a possible D gene (5 bases). Near its end, the DNA agrees better with TRBJ1-5, so the J call may be wrong. CDR1 is SGDLS and CDR2 is YYNGEE in the germline V gene. The CDR3 is 15 residues long. The CDR3 coding sequence is TGTGCCAGCAGCGCGTTAGAGGGCCCGACAGATACGCAGCATTTT. This translates into CASSALEGPTDTQHF.

The genes are TRBV5-1 and TRBJ1-3; D perhaps matches TRBD1 (6 bases). Germline values: CDR1 SGHRS, CDR2 YFSETQ. The CDR3 contains 15 residues. Trimming removed 4 bases at V and 4 bases at J, with 15 bases between. The CDR3 nucleotides read TGCGCCAGCAGCCAAACAGGGAACGAGGGAAACACCATATATTTT. Translated: CASSQTGNEGNTIYF.

The chain joins TRBV18 to TRBJ1-1; 9 bases agree with TRBD1. V lost 5 bases to trimming and J lost 9 bases; unmatched junction nucleotides: 13. Germline CDR1 reads KGHSH; CDR2 reads LQKENI. This CDR3 has 15 residues. CDR3 DNA: TGTGCCAGCTCAGCGGGGACAGGGAGTGGAAAACAAGCTTTCTTT. Translated: CASSAGTGSGKQAFF.

The chain uses TRBV19 and TRBJ2-7; a weak D match, TRBD2 (6 bases). The length of the CDR3 is 15 residues. In germline, CDR1 is LNHDA, CDR2 SQIVND (reference sequence). V lost 2 bases and J lost 0, with 11 bases in between. The CDR3 DNA sequence: TGTGCCAGTAGTATAAGTGGGACTGCCTCCTACGAGCAGTACTTC. Translated, it gives CASSISGTASYEQYF.

A note on this clone: A single base separates this from a much larger clone, so it may be a read error. The chain has TRBV30 and TRBJ1-5; D is possibly TRBD1 (6 bases). The CDR3 is made up of 16 amino acids. The V gene's germline CDR1 is GTSNPN and CDR2 SVGIG (reference sequence). Here the CDR3 reads CARSGGGGQENQPQHF. The DNA for the CDR3 is TGTGCCCGGAGTGGCGGCGGGGGGCAGGAGAACCAGCCCCAGCATTTT.

The rearrangement links TRBV5-1 to TRBJ2-7, with unresolved D. Germline-derived CDR1 and CDR2 are SGHRS and YFSETQ. V was pared by 7 bases and J by 9 bases, with 5 bases between. This CDR3 is 8 amino acids long. The CDR3 DNA follows: TGCGCCAGCGGGGTGCAGTACTTC. Translating it yields CASGVQYF.

A word on this clone: It is likely a read error: a sequence one base away is far more abundant. The CDR3 DNA follows: TGTGCCAGCAGCCAAGATGAGGGGGCTCGTCAGCCCCAGCATTTT. Translation gives CASSQDEGARQPQHF. V gene TRBV4-2 combines with J gene TRBJ1-5; 7 bases are shared with TRBD1. CDR1 is LGHNA, CDR2 YNFKEQ, per germline. Trimming at V came to 0 bases and at J to 6 bases, leaving 5 bases not matched to a gene. This CDR3 is built from 15 residues.

This clone has a count of ten or more. The same CDR3 also results from other DNA sequences found in this sample. The rearrangement links TRBV28 to TRBJ1-2; D might be TRBD1 (5 bases). There are 14 residues in the CDR3. V lost 2 bases and J lost 4, with 11 bases in between. The germline CDR1 and CDR2 sequences are MDHEN and SYDVKM. Here the CDR3 reads CASSLQPQGYGYTF. In DNA, the CDR3 is TGTGCCAGCAGTTTACAGCCCCAGGGCTATGGCTACACCTTC.

As concerns this clone: Distinct nucleotide sequences in the sample also encode this CDR3. The CDR3 sequence: CASTGTGDEKLFF. DNA for the CDR3: TGTGCCAGCACCGGGACGGGGGATGAAAAACTGTTTTTT. This chain uses TRBV28 with TRBJ1-4; possibly TRBD1 for D (5 bases). This CDR3 is 13 amino acids long. The germline gives CDR1 MDHEN, CDR2 SYDVKM. V was shortened by 7 bases and J by 6 bases, with 12 bases between the two germline ends.

Here the CDR3 reads CASANRRTATHF. Here the CDR3 DNA reads TGTGCCAGCGCCAACCGGAGGACAGCGACACATTTT. The chain links TRBV28 to TRBJ1-5; tentatively, D is TRBD1 (6 bases). Germline CDR1 is MDHEN and CDR2 is SYDVKM. V shed 8 bases and J shed 16 bases, with 21 bases lying between them. This CDR3 is built from 12 residues.

A few counts support this clone. One base away lies a much larger clone, so this may be a sequencing read error. This CDR3 is also generated by other DNA sequences in the sample. V gene TRBV10-3 combines with J gene TRBJ1-1; 8 nucleotides align to TRBD1. The CDR3 totals 14 residues. Germline values: CDR1 ENHRY, CDR2 SYGVKD. CDR3 sequence reads: CAISGDRTNTEAFF. CDR3 coding DNA: TGTGCCATCAGTGGGGACAGGACGAACACTGAGGCTTTCTTT.

The chain is built from TRBV7-2 and TRBJ2-2, with 7 bases fitting TRBD2. Per the germline V gene, CDR1 is SGHTA and CDR2 is FQGNSA. The ends lost 3 bases at V and 7 bases at J; junction bases unmatched: 2. The CDR3 loop spans 13 amino acids. CDR3 DNA sequence: TGTGCCAGCAGCTTCGGGGGGAACGGGGAGCTGTTTTTT. Amino acids: CASSFGGNGELFF.

The chain carries TRBV4-3 and TRBJ2-5, with D unresolved. Trimming left V 4 bases short and J 7 bases short, with 13 bases between. Germline loops: CDR1 LGHNA, CDR2 YSLEER. CDR3 length: 13 residues. The CDR3 is CASSLDLTGTQYF. CDR3 in DNA: TGCGCCAGCAGCCTGGACCTTACCGGGACCCAGTACTTC.

The chain has TRBV6-4 and TRBJ2-1; the match to TRBD2 covers 8 bases. V was clipped by 5 bases and J by 3 bases; unmatched bases: 9. The CDR3 runs to 16 residues. Germline CDR1 MRHNA, CDR2 SNTAGT. The CDR3 spells CASSLARTSFYNEQFF. CDR3 bases: TGTGCCAGCAGTTTGGCCCGGACTAGCTTCTACAATGAGCAGTTCTTC.

This clone was counted once. Other DNA sequences in the same sample also yield this CDR3. The chain uses TRBV7-9 and TRBJ2-5; a possible D gene is TRBD1 (5 bases). The CDR3 extends over 13 amino acids. Trimming left V 3 bases short and J 4 bases short, with 9 bases between. Germline loops: CDR1 SEHNR, CDR2 FQNEAQ (reference sequence). CDR3 coding DNA: TGTGCCAGCAGCTTCAGGGTAGGAGAGACCCAGTACTTC. Residues: CASSFRVGETQYF.